This entry concerns a single T cell receptor (beta chain). As yet, its antigen is unknown. J gave up 5 bases and V 4 bases, and 7 bases lay outside the gene matches. CDR3 length: 15 residues. Per the germline V gene, CDR1 is SGDLS and CDR2 is YYNGEE. The data derive from a study of OX40 agonist ivuxolimab in advanced cancers. Overall study context: Among those enrolled, mean age was about 63 years (range roughly 23 to 90) and over 70% were male.

Findings and limits, study-wide: Antigens targeted by the expanded peripheral T cells were not determined. CD8+ T cells (on average) carried more expanded clones than CD4+ T cells.

Blood samples were obtained at baseline, cycle 4 day 1, and cycle 7 day 1. Sequencing was performed with immunoSEQ multiplex PCR; in TCRdb, only in-frame clones are kept and a portion is missing. The sample lists about 70,000 clones, around four fifths occurring once. The sequencing here drew on CD4+ or CD8+ T cells sorted from blood, taken in a trial of the OX40 agonist ivuxolimab. The receptor's source is an adult with an advanced solid tumor such as melanoma, head and neck, liver or kidney cancer. The chain couples TRBV9 to TRBJ1-1; the match to TRBD1 covers 11 bases. The CDR3 nucleotides are TGTGCCAGCAGCACCGGACAGGGGGCTTGGACTGAAGCTTTCTTT. Protein product: CASSTGQGAWTEAFF. The variable domain in full, with the rest retrieved from reference TRBV9 and TRBJ1-1, is DSGVTQTPKHLITATGQRVTLRCSPRSGDLSVYWYQQSLDQGLQFLIQYYNGEERAKGNILERFSAQQFPDLHSELNLSSLELGDSALYFCASSTGQGAWTEAFFGQGTRLTVV.